A selection of T cell receptor beta chains follows, all from one sample in a study of T cell responses to AZD1222 COVID-19 vaccine. Measured with immunoSEQ multiplex PCR; TCRdb has only the in-frame clones, and not every one. This table has roughly 130,000 clones, approximately 85% appearing once. Material: peripheral blood, obtained on day 0 of AZD1222 vaccination. The receptors originated from an adult in good health. Both conserved end residues are part of each CDR3. The order of the fields is V gene, clone size, D gene, J gene, CDR3 DNA, CDR3 protein. D genes are given only for firm matches. Not every row has a clone size; where given, it reads once, few, many or a size class.

>TRBV27|NA|NA|TRBJ2-2
TGTGCCAGCGGCACCGGGGAGCTGTTTTTT
CASGTGELFF
>TRBV3-1/TRBV3-2|NA|TRBD1|TRBJ1-1
TGTGCCAGCAGTCGGGGACAGGGGAACACTGAAGCTTTCTTT
CASSRGQGNTEAFF
>TRBV5-1|NA|TRBD2|TRBJ2-1
TGCGCCAGCAGCTTGGGAAAAGTAGCGGGGTCCAATGAGCAGTTCTTC
CASSLGKVAGSNEQFF
>TRBV29-1|once|TRBD2|TRBJ2-7
TGCAGCACCTCCCACAGGGCTAGCGGGGCCTACGAGCAGTACTTC
CSTSHRASGAYEQYF
>TRBV2|NA|NA|TRBJ2-2
TGTGCCAGCAGAAAGGATAACACCGGGGAGCTGTTTTTT
CASRKDNTGELFF
>TRBV19|NA|TRBD1|TRBJ2-7
TGTGCCAGTAGTCCCGGGACGGGACAGGTCTTGTCCTACGAGCAGTACTTC
CASSPGTGQVLSYEQYF
>TRBV29-1|NA|NA|TRBJ1-2
TGCAGCGTTAAGGACGGAAACTATGGCTACACCTTC
CSVKDGNYGYTF
>TRBV6-1|NA|NA|TRBJ1-2
TGTGCCAGCAGTGAAGCGTGGGGTGGGGGCTATGGCTACACCTTC
CASSEAWGGGYGYTF
>TRBV6-5|once|NA|TRBJ1-2
TGTGCCAGCAGAAATAACCCAGGAGGTGGCTACACCTTC
CASRNNPGGGYTF
>TRBV5-1|NA|NA|TRBJ1-2
TGCGCCAGCAGCCTTACCTTACAATGGGGCGAAGACTATGGCTACACCTTC
CASSLTLQWGEDYGYTF
>TRBV4-1|once|NA|TRBJ1-4
TGCGCCAGCAGCCCGGGGTCCGGGCCTAGGGGTGAAAAACTGTTTTTT
CASSPGSGPRGEKLFF
>TRBV24-1|NA|NA|TRBJ2-2
TGTGCCACCCGGGGGCCGGCGAACACCGGGGAGCTGTTTTTT
CATRGPANTGELFF
>TRBV9|NA|NA|TRBJ1-5
TGTGCCAGCAGCTCACAGGGCTCCGGGCCCCAGCATTTT
CASSSQGSGPQHF
>TRBV5-1|few|TRBD1|TRBJ2-3
TGCGCCGGGAGCCCACAGGGGATTAGCACAGATACGCAGTATTTT
CAGSPQGISTDTQYF
>TRBV12-3/TRBV12-4|NA|NA|TRBJ1-1
TGTGCCAGCAGTTTTGGGGGGTGGACTGAAGCTTTCTTT
CASSFGGWTEAFF
>TRBV6-7|few|TRBD2|TRBJ2-7
TGTGCCAGCAGTTACGCAGCCCTAGCGGGAGATACCTACGAGCAGTACTTC
CASSYAALAGDTYEQYF
>TRBV5-1|NA|NA|TRBJ2-3
TGCGCCAGCAGCTTGGAGGTCGGGGGCCCCACAGATACGCAGTATTTT
CASSLEVGGPTDTQYF
>TRBV6-5|NA|NA|TRBJ1-1
TGTGCCAGCAGTTACCGAAGGGGGGCAGAAGCTTTCTTT
CASSYRRGAEAFF
>TRBV7-3|once|TRBD1|TRBJ1-1
TGTGCCAGCAGCTTAACGCCGACAGGGGCGAGCACTGAAGCTTTCTTT
CASSLTPTGASTEAFF
>TRBV6-2/TRBV6-3|medium-sized|TRBD1|TRBJ2-7
TGTGCCAGCAGTGGACAGGGTTACGAGCAGTACTTC
CASSGQGYEQYF
>TRBV6-4|NA|TRBD1|TRBJ1-2
TGTGCCAGCAGTGACTCGAGACAGGGGAACGACAACTATGGCTACACCTTC
CASSDSRQGNDNYGYTF
>TRBV24-1|once|NA|TRBJ1-2
TGTGCCACCAGTGACCGGAGGGAGTATGGCTACACCTTC
CATSDRREYGYTF
>TRBV19|NA|TRBD1|TRBJ1-3
TGTGCCAGTAGCAACAATAACAGGGGTTCTGGAAACACCATATATTTT
CASSNNNRGSGNTIYF
>TRBV7-6|NA|TRBD2|TRBJ2-2
TGTGCCAGCAGCCTCGGGACTACGAACACCGGGGAGCTGTTTTTT
CASSLGTTNTGELFF
>TRBV3-1/TRBV3-2|NA|TRBD2|TRBJ2-5
TGTGCCAGCAGCCGGTCCGGAACTAGCGGGAGGGCGGGGCTCGGAGAGACCCAGTACTTC
CASSRSGTSGRAGLGETQYF
>TRBV27|few|NA|TRBJ2-7
TGTGCCAGCAGTTTAGCGGCAGGGAAATCTACCTTCCAACGTGGCGAGCAGTACTTC
CASSLAAGKSTFQRGEQYF
>TRBV14|NA|TRBD2|TRBJ2-1
TGTGCCAGCAGCCAGACAAGACTGACTAGCGGGTATGAGCAGTTCTTC
CASSQTRLTSGYEQFF
>TRBV9|NA|TRBD2|TRBJ2-1
TGTGCCAGCAGCGTAGGTGGGCTAGCGGGATTCGATGAGCAGTTCTTC
CASSVGGLAGFDEQFF
>TRBV5-1|NA|NA|TRBJ2-1
TGCGCCAGCAGCGTCGGTAGACACTCCTACAATGAGCAGTTCTTC
CASSVGRHSYNEQFF
>TRBV3-1/TRBV3-2|NA|NA|TRBJ1-2
TGTGCCAGCAGCCAAGAGGCCCGCTATGGCTACACCTTC
CASSQEARYGYTF
>TRBV6-2/TRBV6-3|NA|NA|TRBJ1-2
TGTGCCAGCAGCCAAACTCTCTTTTGGTCGTTAAAGGGCGGCTACACCTTC
CASSQTLFWSLKGGYTF
>TRBV6-5|NA|TRBD1|TRBJ1-1
TGTGCCAGCAGGAGTGCAGGGGGCGGTGACACTGAAGCTTTCTTT
CASRSAGGGDTEAFF
>TRBV14|NA|TRBD1|TRBJ1-4
TGTGCCAGCAGCCAAAAGGGACAGGGGTTTAATGAAAAACTGTTTTTT
CASSQKGQGFNEKLFF
>TRBV19|once|TRBD1|TRBJ1-6
TGTGCCAGTAGTATAGAAGGCAGGGGGCGATCACCCCTCCACTTT
CASSIEGRGRSPLHF
>TRBV12-3/TRBV12-4|NA|NA|TRBJ2-1
TGTGCCAGCAGTTTCGAGGCCGCGGAGTTCTTC
CASSFEAAEFF
>TRBV10-2|NA|TRBD2|TRBJ2-3
TGCGCCAGCAGTGAACCACTTAGCGGGGGGCCACCAGATACGCAGTATTTT
CASSEPLSGGPPDTQYF
>TRBV5-1|NA|NA|TRBJ1-5
TGCGCCAGCAGCCCATCGTCCGTATGGGGCAATCAGCCCCAGCATTTT
CASSPSSVWGNQPQHF
>TRBV30|NA|NA|TRBJ1-2
TGTGCCTGGAGAGGCGCCGGTGTTTATCTGGACGCGCGATCCGCCTACACCTTC
CAWRGAGVYLDARSAYTF
>TRBV9|NA|NA|TRBJ1-5
TGTGCCAGCAGCGTAGGGGGAGGAACGGTCGGTCAGCCCCAGCATTTT
CASSVGGGTVGQPQHF
>TRBV11-3|NA|TRBD2|TRBJ2-3
TGTGCCAGCAGCTTACTCGCTAGCGGGAGTAGGGGGGATACGCAGTATTTT
CASSLLASGSRGDTQYF
>TRBV5-6|NA|NA|TRBJ1-4
TGTGCCAGCAGCTTCGACTGGGGGGGTGAAAAACTGTTTTTT
CASSFDWGGEKLFF
>TRBV14|once|NA|TRBJ1-1
TGTGCCAGCAGCAACCGGGCAGGGAGATCTGAAGCTTTCTTT
CASSNRAGRSEAFF
>TRBV18|NA|TRBD1|TRBJ1-1
TGTGCCAGCTCATTTGGCCGGACAGGGAAGAACACTGAAGCTTTCTTT
CASSFGRTGKNTEAFF
>TRBV24-1|NA|TRBD2|TRBJ2-2
TGTGCCACCAGTGATTTTATTTTCCCCGCCCGGGAGGGTCCCGGGGAGCTGTTTTTT
CATSDFIFPAREGPGELFF
>TRBV11-3|NA|TRBD1|TRBJ2-7
TGTGCCAGCAGCCTCCGGGACAGGCAGTCCTACGAGCAGTACTTC
CASSLRDRQSYEQYF
>TRBV7-3|NA|NA|TRBJ1-1
TGTGCCAGCAGCAGAACCCGGGAGGGGGTCACTGAAGCTTTCTTT
CASSRTREGVTEAFF
>TRBV2|NA|NA|TRBJ2-7
TGTGCCAGCAGTGAATTGGTAGGGCAGTACTTC
CASSELVGQYF
>TRBV6-1|NA|NA|TRBJ1-6
TGTGCCAGCAGTGAGTTCGGGGAGTCGGCACCCCTCCACTTT
CASSEFGESAPLHF
>TRBV5-1|NA|NA|TRBJ1-1
TGCGCCAGCAGCTCCGGTATGAGTACTGAAGCTTTCTTT
CASSSGMSTEAFF
>TRBV2|NA|TRBD1|TRBJ1-2
TGTGCCAGCAGTGGGGGGACAGGGTGGTTTGGATATGGCTACACCTTC
CASSGGTGWFGYGYTF
>TRBV6-5|once|NA|TRBJ1-6
TGTGCCAGCAGGTACCGGGCCCCAAATTCACCCCTCCACTTT
CASRYRAPNSPLHF
>TRBV11-3|NA|NA|TRBJ2-2
TGTGCCAGCAGCTTAAGATGGAGTTCGAACACCGGGGAGCTGTTTTTT
CASSLRWSSNTGELFF
>TRBV7-2|once|TRBD1|TRBJ2-3
TGTGCCAGCAGCTTAGGACAGGGGCCGGATACGCAGTATTTT
CASSLGQGPDTQYF
>TRBV7-9|NA|NA|TRBJ1-5
TGTGCCAGCAGCTTAGCCGACGGACTAACCAATCAGCCCCAGCATTTT
CASSLADGLTNQPQHF
>TRBV6-5|NA|NA|TRBJ1-6
TGTGCCAGCAGATGGGACGGGAGCGAGAATTCACCCCTCCACTTT
CASRWDGSENSPLHF
>TRBV30|few|TRBD1|TRBJ1-4
TGTGCCTGGAGTGTCCGGGACAGGGGAACTACTAATGAAAAACTGTTTTTT
CAWSVRDRGTTNEKLFF
>TRBV6-2/TRBV6-3|few|TRBD1|TRBJ1-2
TGTGCCAGCAGCCCTAGGGGACAGGGGCGGTTGAATGGCTACACCTTC
CASSPRGQGRLNGYTF
>TRBV5-5|NA|NA|TRBJ2-3
TGTGCCAGTCACCGGTGGGATACGCAGTATTTT
CASHRWDTQYF
>TRBV24-1|once|NA|TRBJ1-2
TGTGCCACCAGTGACCTCGATGGGGGTGGGGATGGCTACACCTTC
CATSDLDGGGDGYTF
>TRBV6-5|NA|TRBD2|TRBJ2-7
TGTGCCAGCAGTTCCGGGACTAGTAAGGTCCACGAGCAGTACTTC
CASSSGTSKVHEQYF